This T cell receptor beta chain is drawn from a study of cytomegalovirus exposure and HLA in healthy donors. A remark on this clone: Antigen unknown.

Study outcomes and limitations: In vitro work confirmed that a few CMV-associated chains recognize CMV antigens. Some V segments (TRBV6-2 and TRBV6-3 among them) were excluded as indistinguishable. A later analysis linked a missense DCLRE1C variant to TCR beta V- and J-gene trimming.

Both 60 Vbeta primers and 13 Jbeta primers went into the PCR. Libraries were prepared by immunoSEQ multiplex PCR; TCRdb keeps only in-frame clonotypes and omits some of them. Recorded here are roughly 120,000 clones; the top ten clones represent 2.5% to 3%. Per the germline V gene, CDR1 is MGHRA and CDR2 is YSYEKL. J was trimmed by 3 bases and V by 2 bases; bases with no gene match: 15. CDR3 length: 20 residues. This rearrangement joins TRBV4-1 to TRBJ2-7; 14 nucleotides line up with TRBD2. Sequenced material: PBMCs. The origin of this receptor is a man aged 30 to 45 in good health and CMV-seronegative. CDR3 sequence (DNA): TGCGCCAGCAGCCAACAGCTTTCTGGGACTAGCGGGAGCGTCGGCTACGAGCAGTACTTC. Residues: CASSQQLSGTSGSVGYEQYF.